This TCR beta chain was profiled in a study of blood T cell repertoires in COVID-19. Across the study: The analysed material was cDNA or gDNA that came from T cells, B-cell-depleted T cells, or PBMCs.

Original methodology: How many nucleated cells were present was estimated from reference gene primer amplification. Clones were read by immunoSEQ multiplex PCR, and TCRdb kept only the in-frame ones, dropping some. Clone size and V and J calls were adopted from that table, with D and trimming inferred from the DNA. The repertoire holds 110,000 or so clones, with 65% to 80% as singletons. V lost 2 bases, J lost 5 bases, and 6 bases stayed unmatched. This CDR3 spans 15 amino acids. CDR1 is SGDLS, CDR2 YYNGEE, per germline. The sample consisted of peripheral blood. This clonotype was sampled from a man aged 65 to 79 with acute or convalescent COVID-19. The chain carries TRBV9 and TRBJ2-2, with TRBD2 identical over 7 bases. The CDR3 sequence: CASSVRGIGTGELFF. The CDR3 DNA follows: TGTGCCAGCAGCGTGCGGGGGATTGGGACCGGGGAGCTGTTTTTT.